Listed below are T cell receptor beta chains from one sample, sequenced in a study of T cell clones after liver transplantation. Sequencing used immunoSEQ multiplex PCR; TCRdb keeps in-frame clones, though not all of them. This sample carries more than 95,000 clones, more than 75% of them seen once, and the ten largest clones take around 0.94%. The sequences come from CD4+ T cells from blood, collected before liver transplant. The source of these receptors is a human donor who received a liver transplant. Both conserved end residues are part of each CDR3. Each record gives: V gene, clone size, J gene, D gene, CDR3 protein, CDR3 DNA. The D gene is left open where the match is weak. Rows may omit the clone size; those that give it use once, few, many or a size class.

v_gene: TRBV29-1
abundance: -
j_gene: TRBJ1-1
d_gene: -
CDR3aa: CSVGTTAEAFF
CDR3nt: TGCAGCGTTGGGACAACGGCTGAAGCTTTCTTT

v_gene: TRBV27
abundance: -
j_gene: TRBJ2-3
d_gene: TRBD2
CDR3aa: CASRLLTSGRPDTQYF
CDR3nt: TGTGCCAGCAGACTCCTGACTAGCGGGAGACCGGATACGCAGTATTTT

v_gene: TRBV19
abundance: -
j_gene: TRBJ2-1
d_gene: -
CDR3aa: CASSIKAGQWNEQFF
CDR3nt: TGTGCCAGTAGTATCAAGGCAGGGCAATGGAATGAGCAGTTCTTC

v_gene: TRBV2
abundance: -
j_gene: TRBJ2-3
d_gene: -
CDR3aa: CASSDDSTDTQYF
CDR3nt: TGTGCCAGCAGTGATGATAGCACAGATACGCAGTATTTT

v_gene: TRBV7-2
abundance: -
j_gene: TRBJ2-2
d_gene: -
CDR3aa: CASSSSGYTGELFF
CDR3nt: TGTGCCAGCAGCTCAAGTGGGTACACCGGGGAGCTGTTTTTT

v_gene: TRBV10-1
abundance: -
j_gene: TRBJ2-5
d_gene: TRBD1
CDR3aa: CASRRTGGRVDQYF
CDR3nt: TGCGCCAGCAGGAGAACAGGGGGCAGGGTTGACCAGTACTTC

v_gene: TRBV28
abundance: -
j_gene: TRBJ2-2
d_gene: -
CDR3aa: CASSPGLGRAGTGELFF
CDR3nt: TGTGCCAGCAGCCCGGGGCTGGGCAGGGCGGGCACCGGGGAGCTGTTTTTT

v_gene: TRBV6-1
abundance: -
j_gene: TRBJ2-3
d_gene: -
CDR3aa: CASSDDILVRYF
CDR3nt: TGTGCCAGCAGTGACGACATCCTTGTCAGGTATTTT

v_gene: TRBV28
abundance: -
j_gene: TRBJ2-7
d_gene: TRBD1
CDR3aa: CASRESDRGKSYEQYF
CDR3nt: TGTGCCAGCAGGGAATCTGACAGGGGGAAATCCTACGAGCAGTACTTC

v_gene: TRBV5-1
abundance: once
j_gene: TRBJ2-1
d_gene: -
CDR3aa: CASRRDQALSYNEQFF
CDR3nt: TGCGCCAGCAGACGCGACCAGGCCCTTTCTTACAATGAGCAGTTCTTC

v_gene: TRBV27
abundance: -
j_gene: TRBJ2-1
d_gene: -
CDR3aa: CASTSVQGLNEQFF
CDR3nt: TGTGCCAGCACATCGGTACAGGGACTCAATGAGCAGTTCTTC

v_gene: TRBV11-2
abundance: -
j_gene: TRBJ1-5
d_gene: TRBD1
CDR3aa: CASSSGGRATGEPQHF
CDR3nt: TGTGCCAGCAGTTCAGGGGGCAGGGCCACAGGGGAGCCCCAGCATTTT

v_gene: TRBV28
abundance: -
j_gene: TRBJ2-7
d_gene: TRBD2
CDR3aa: CASPPSTSGSSYEQYF
CDR3nt: TGTGCCAGCCCCCCCTCTACTAGCGGGAGCTCCTACGAGCAGTACTTC

v_gene: TRBV5-5
abundance: -
j_gene: TRBJ2-2
d_gene: -
CDR3aa: CASSLGHANTGELFF
CDR3nt: TGTGCCAGCAGCTTGGGACACGCGAACACCGGGGAGCTGTTTTTT

v_gene: TRBV27
abundance: -
j_gene: TRBJ2-5
d_gene: -
CDR3aa: CASSTRTAGWATQYF
CDR3nt: TGTGCCAGCAGTACTCGTACGGCAGGGTGGGCGACCCAGTACTTC

v_gene: TRBV28
abundance: -
j_gene: TRBJ1-4
d_gene: -
CDR3aa: CASSSFGGTNEKLFF
CDR3nt: TGTGCCAGCAGTTCCTTTGGGGGAACTAATGAAAAACTGTTTTTT

v_gene: TRBV18
abundance: once
j_gene: TRBJ2-2
d_gene: -
CDR3aa: CASSPLGPGELFF
CDR3nt: TGTGCCAGCTCACCATTAGGGCCCGGGGAGCTGTTTTTT

v_gene: TRBV19
abundance: once
j_gene: TRBJ2-4
d_gene: TRBD1
CDR3aa: CASSPTGSGVKNIQYF
CDR3nt: TGTGCCAGTAGTCCGACAGGGAGTGGGGTAAAAAACATTCAGTACTTC